Listed below are T cell receptor beta chains from one sample, sequenced in a study of technical replicates of blood from a handful of donors. Sequencing was performed with immunoSEQ multiplex PCR; in TCRdb, only in-frame clones are kept and a portion is missing. This table has 14,000 or so clones, over 80% appearing once. Sequencing was performed on PBMCs. The receptors here all came from a human donor in good health. Each CDR3 is given with its conserved first and last residue. The D gene is left open where the match is weak. A row's size may be missing; if present it is once, few, many or a size class.

d_call: -; j_call: TRBJ2-1; v_call: TRBV5-4; clone_size: -; cdr3_aa: CASSLGGGASGAQFF; cdr3_nt: TGTGCCAGCAGCTTGGGAGGGGGCGCTTCGGGAGCGCAGTTCTTC
d_call: TRBD2; j_call: TRBJ2-1; v_call: TRBV19; clone_size: -; cdr3_aa: CATIGTSEYNEQFF; cdr3_nt: TGTGCCACCATAGGGACTAGCGAATACAATGAGCAGTTCTTC
d_call: -; j_call: TRBJ2-7; v_call: TRBV10-3; clone_size: -; cdr3_aa: CAIKASALYEQYF; cdr3_nt: TGTGCCATCAAGGCTAGCGCCCTCTACGAGCAGTACTTC
d_call: -; j_call: TRBJ2-5; v_call: TRBV6-5; clone_size: -; cdr3_aa: CASSTRFSRETQYF; cdr3_nt: TGTGCCAGCAGTACCCGGTTTAGCCGAGAGACCCAGTACTTC
d_call: -; j_call: TRBJ2-3; v_call: TRBV30; clone_size: -; cdr3_aa: CAWSGAGNSNTQYF; cdr3_nt: TGTGCCTGGAGTGGGGCAGGAAATTCAAATACGCAGTATTTT
d_call: -; j_call: TRBJ2-3; v_call: TRBV6-4; clone_size: -; cdr3_aa: CASSGASGTDTQYF; cdr3_nt: TGTGCCAGCAGTGGAGCTAGCGGCACAGATACGCAGTATTTT
d_call: -; j_call: TRBJ1-1; v_call: TRBV4-1; clone_size: once; cdr3_aa: CASSFGRHNLLSNTEAFF; cdr3_nt: TGCGCCAGCAGCTTCGGGAGACACAACCTCTTATCGAACACTGAAGCTTTCTTT
d_call: -; j_call: TRBJ1-1; v_call: TRBV18; clone_size: -; cdr3_aa: CASSPPTRGEAFF; cdr3_nt: TGTGCCAGCTCACCACCTACACGGGGGGAAGCTTTCTTT
d_call: -; j_call: TRBJ2-7; v_call: TRBV18; clone_size: -; cdr3_aa: CASSSGVGSYEQYF; cdr3_nt: TGTGCCAGCTCATCCGGGGTCGGGTCCTACGAGCAGTACTTC
d_call: TRBD2; j_call: TRBJ2-2; v_call: TRBV7-9; clone_size: once; cdr3_aa: CASSSGLGNTGELFF; cdr3_nt: TGTGCCAGCAGCTCCGGACTAGGGAACACCGGGGAGCTGTTTTTT
d_call: TRBD1; j_call: TRBJ1-4; v_call: TRBV6-5; clone_size: -; cdr3_aa: CASGRSGQLNEKLFF; cdr3_nt: TGTGCCAGCGGTCGATCGGGACAGCTTAATGAAAAACTGTTTTTT
d_call: TRBD2; j_call: TRBJ2-1; v_call: TRBV19; clone_size: -; cdr3_aa: CASRLAGIGNEQFF; cdr3_nt: TGTGCCAGCCGACTAGCGGGAATAGGTAATGAGCAGTTCTTC
d_call: TRBD1; j_call: TRBJ2-1; v_call: TRBV2; clone_size: -; cdr3_aa: CASSGSTGAVSFF; cdr3_nt: TGTGCCAGCAGTGGAAGCACAGGGGCGGTCAGCTTCTTC
d_call: TRBD2; j_call: TRBJ2-7; v_call: TRBV4-2; clone_size: -; cdr3_aa: CASSQEASGIREQYF; cdr3_nt: TGTGCCAGCAGCCAAGAGGCTAGCGGGATTCGCGAGCAGTACTTC
d_call: -; j_call: TRBJ1-4; v_call: TRBV5-1; clone_size: -; cdr3_aa: CASSSRLKTDSNEKLFF; cdr3_nt: TGCGCCAGCAGCTCCCGACTAAAGACGGATTCTAATGAAAAACTGTTTTTT
d_call: -; j_call: TRBJ1-2; v_call: TRBV28; clone_size: once; cdr3_aa: CASSSSEGKADYGYTF; cdr3_nt: TGTGCCAGCAGCTCATCCGAGGGAAAGGCTGACTATGGCTACACCTTC
d_call: -; j_call: TRBJ2-4; v_call: TRBV27; clone_size: -; cdr3_aa: CASSWGRPEAKNIQYF; cdr3_nt: TGTGCCAGCAGTTGGGGCCGTCCCGAAGCCAAAAACATTCAGTACTTC
d_call: -; j_call: TRBJ2-7; v_call: TRBV5-1; clone_size: -; cdr3_aa: CASSLLQGEQYF; cdr3_nt: TGCGCCAGCAGTCTTCTTCAGGGGGAGCAGTACTTC
d_call: -; j_call: TRBJ2-2; v_call: TRBV29-1; clone_size: -; cdr3_aa: CSVDPRGTVFF; cdr3_nt: TGCAGCGTTGACCCCAGGGGGACTGTGTTTTTT
d_call: TRBD2; j_call: TRBJ2-7; v_call: TRBV25-1; clone_size: once; cdr3_aa: CASSDPSGIYEQYF; cdr3_nt: TGTGCCAGCAGTGATCCTAGCGGGATTTACGAGCAGTACTTC
d_call: -; j_call: TRBJ1-1; v_call: TRBV10-3; clone_size: few; cdr3_aa: CAISANMNTEAFF; cdr3_nt: TGTGCCATCAGTGCCAACATGAACACTGAAGCTTTCTTT
d_call: TRBD2; j_call: TRBJ2-1; v_call: TRBV7-2; clone_size: -; cdr3_aa: CASSLGGGRADNEQFF; cdr3_nt: TGTGCCAGCAGCTTAGGGGGAGGGAGGGCCGACAATGAGCAGTTCTTC
d_call: -; j_call: TRBJ2-7; v_call: TRBV4-1; clone_size: -; cdr3_aa: CASSQGGVFYEQYF; cdr3_nt: TGCGCCAGCAGCCAAGGGGGGGTGTTCTACGAGCAGTACTTC
d_call: -; j_call: TRBJ2-2; v_call: TRBV28; clone_size: -; cdr3_aa: CASSLPQGWDTGELFF; cdr3_nt: TGTGCCAGCAGTTTGCCCCAGGGGTGGGACACCGGGGAGCTGTTTTTT
d_call: TRBD1; j_call: TRBJ2-3; v_call: TRBV30; clone_size: -; cdr3_aa: CAWNAGTGTSTDTQYF; cdr3_nt: TGTGCCTGGAACGCCGGGACAGGGACTAGCACAGATACGCAGTATTTT
d_call: -; j_call: TRBJ1-5; v_call: TRBV11-2; clone_size: -; cdr3_aa: CASSYTRSQPQHF; cdr3_nt: TGTGCCAGCAGTTATACTAGAAGTCAGCCCCAGCATTTT
d_call: -; j_call: TRBJ2-7; v_call: TRBV11-3; clone_size: -; cdr3_aa: CASSLRGGYEQYF; cdr3_nt: TGTGCCAGCAGCTTAAGAGGGGGTTACGAGCAGTACTTC
d_call: -; j_call: TRBJ2-7; v_call: TRBV10-3; clone_size: -; cdr3_aa: CAISEREFEDEQYF; cdr3_nt: TGTGCCATCAGTGAGCGGGAGTTCGAAGACGAGCAGTACTTC
d_call: -; j_call: TRBJ1-4; v_call: TRBV19; clone_size: -; cdr3_aa: CASSREGTNEKLFF; cdr3_nt: TGTGCCAGTAGTCGGGAGGGAACTAATGAAAAACTGTTTTTT
d_call: TRBD1; j_call: TRBJ2-1; v_call: TRBV7-3; clone_size: -; cdr3_aa: CASSGDRGNEQFF; cdr3_nt: TGTGCCAGCAGCGGGGACAGGGGCAATGAGCAGTTCTTC
d_call: -; j_call: TRBJ2-1; v_call: TRBV4-1; clone_size: -; cdr3_aa: CASSQLDIFSYNEQFF; cdr3_nt: TGCGCCAGCAGCCAATTGGACATTTTCTCCTACAATGAGCAGTTCTTC
d_call: TRBD1; j_call: TRBJ2-7; v_call: TRBV28; clone_size: few; cdr3_aa: CASRPGTGESYEQYF; cdr3_nt: TGTGCCAGCAGGCCCGGGACAGGGGAGTCCTACGAGCAGTACTTC
d_call: TRBD2; j_call: TRBJ2-3; v_call: TRBV27; clone_size: -; cdr3_aa: CASSLGPSGLKTDTQYF; cdr3_nt: TGTGCCAGCAGTCTCGGTCCTAGCGGCCTCAAGACAGATACGCAGTATTTT
d_call: -; j_call: TRBJ2-2; v_call: TRBV5-1; clone_size: -; cdr3_aa: CASRANVGGTNTGELFF; cdr3_nt: TGCGCCAGCAGAGCTAATGTAGGAGGCACTAACACCGGGGAGCTGTTTTTT
d_call: TRBD1; j_call: TRBJ2-7; v_call: TRBV7-2; clone_size: -; cdr3_aa: CASSPGGRGAYEQYF; cdr3_nt: TGTGCCAGCAGCCCAGGGGGCAGGGGGGCCTACGAGCAGTACTTC
d_call: -; j_call: TRBJ1-4; v_call: TRBV11-2; clone_size: -; cdr3_aa: CASSLVVNEKLFF; cdr3_nt: TGTGCCAGCAGCTTAGTCGTAAATGAAAAACTGTTTTTT
d_call: -; j_call: TRBJ2-4; v_call: TRBV25-1; clone_size: -; cdr3_aa: CASSDQTLAKNIQYF; cdr3_nt: TGTGCCAGCAGTGATCAAACTTTAGCCAAAAACATTCAGTACTTC
d_call: -; j_call: TRBJ2-2; v_call: TRBV5-8; clone_size: -; cdr3_aa: CASSSQNTGELFF; cdr3_nt: TGTGCCAGCAGCTCCCAAAACACCGGGGAGCTGTTTTTT
d_call: TRBD2; j_call: TRBJ2-1; v_call: TRBV5-1; clone_size: -; cdr3_aa: CASSFGNWGLGSYNEQFF; cdr3_nt: TGCGCCAGCAGCTTTGGTAATTGGGGACTAGGGTCCTACAATGAGCAGTTCTTC
d_call: -; j_call: TRBJ1-4; v_call: TRBV5-1; clone_size: -; cdr3_aa: CASSFGRPYNEKLFF; cdr3_nt: TGCGCCAGCAGCTTTGGGAGGCCCTATAATGAAAAACTGTTTTTT
d_call: -; j_call: TRBJ2-5; v_call: TRBV5-1; clone_size: -; cdr3_aa: CASSPSGYQETQYF; cdr3_nt: TGCGCCAGCAGCCCCAGCGGGTACCAAGAGACCCAGTACTTC
d_call: -; j_call: TRBJ1-2; v_call: TRBV6-5; clone_size: -; cdr3_aa: CASSTGSPYGYTF; cdr3_nt: TGTGCCAGCAGTACAGGGAGCCCCTATGGCTACACCTTC
d_call: -; j_call: TRBJ1-5; v_call: TRBV10-3; clone_size: -; cdr3_aa: CAISEGQGNNQPQHF; cdr3_nt: TGTGCCATCAGTGAGGGGCAGGGAAACAATCAGCCCCAGCATTTT
d_call: TRBD2; j_call: TRBJ2-7; v_call: TRBV15; clone_size: -; cdr3_aa: CATSRELVAGGSYEQYF; cdr3_nt: TGTGCCACCAGCAGAGAACTGGTAGCGGGAGGAAGCTACGAGCAGTACTTC
d_call: -; j_call: TRBJ2-1; v_call: TRBV6-1; clone_size: -; cdr3_aa: CASSEYGGRSFGRYNEQFF; cdr3_nt: TGTGCCAGCAGTGAATACGGGGGTAGGAGCTTCGGGAGATACAATGAGCAGTTCTTC